Presented here are 7 T cell receptor beta chains from one specimen sequenced in a study of regulatory T cells in long-lasting Graves disease. Stated time point: newly diagnosed GD, antithyroid drugs for less than 3 months. Preparation of the TCR library used RNA extracted from PBMCs. Investigators prepared the TCR beta libraries by applying iRepertoire HTBI primers and Arm-PCR of CDR3 regions. One entry per CDR3 protein, called by TCRdb with MiXCR from the multiplex PCR reads. The sample lists hundreds of thousands of distinct CDR3 sequences; 12% were seen once. These same data were also listed under a study on T cells in Graves' hyperthyroidism and ophthalmopathy.

Sequences were derived from peripheral blood mononuclear cells (PBMCs), sampled at new diagnosis, from a patient treated with antithyroid drugs. All receptors derive from a woman in her thirties with Graves disease.

This clonotype appeared a few times. J is TRBJ2-5 and V is TRBV7-2; 8 positions agree with TRBD2. CDR3 length equals 16 residues. The germline CDR1 and CDR2 sequences are SGHTA and FQGNSA. After removal of 3 bases from V and 1 base from J, the junction contained 7 bases not matched to a gene. This CDR3 is CASSFNIAGFQETQYF. The CDR3 DNA follows: TGTGCCAGCAGCTTCAATATAGCGGGGTTCCAAGAGACCCAGTACTTC. The complete variable domain, with remaining parts taken from reference TRBV7-2 and TRBJ2-5, reads GAGVSQSPSNKVTEKGKDVELRCDPISGHTALYWYRQSLGQGLEFLIYFQGNSAPDKSGLPSDRFSAERTGGSVSTLTIQRTQQEDSAVYLCASSFNIAGFQETQYFGPGTRLLVL.

On this clonotype itself: The junction differs from germline at one of its ends, possibly a read error. V usage is TRBV20-1 and J usage is TRBJ2-1; TRBD2 matches 7 bases. The CDR3 covers 16 residues. Germline V CDR1 and CDR2: DFQATT, SNEGSKA (reference sequence). The CDR3 sequence is CSPRGGSGGSYNEQFF. The CDR3 bases are TGCAGTCCTAGGGGAGGGTCTGGGGGATCCTACAATGAGCAGTTCTTC.

In this sample, this clonotype turned up a few times. The CDR3 loop is CASTPGSGTGYNSPLHF. The CDR3 region has the DNA TGTGCCAGCACCCCCGGTTCTGGGACAGGTTATAATTCACCCCTCCACTTT. This chain joins TRBV7-9 and TRBJ1-6; 8 bases map to TRBD1. Germline lookup yields CDR1 SEHNR and CDR2 FQNEAQ (reference sequence). The V segment lost 7 bases and the J segment 4 bases; nucleotides outside the gene matches: 12. There are 17 residues in the CDR3.

The sample holds many counts of this clonotype. The chain links TRBV5-6 to TRBJ2-1; D may be TRBD2 (5 bases). Looked up from germline, CDR1 is SGHDT and CDR2 is YYEEEE. The CDR3 totals 15 residues. The V end lost 0 bases, the J end lost 5 bases, and 12 bases lay between the germline ends. The CDR3 protein is CASSLEARGHNEQFF. The DNA for the CDR3 is TGTGCCAGCAGCTTGGAAGCGAGAGGGCACAATGAGCAGTTCTTC.

The table lists this clonotype with many counts. The gene calls are TRBV4-3 and TRBJ2-5; D possibly corresponds to TRBD1 (5 bases). From germline, CDR1 is LGHNA and CDR2 YSLEER. The CDR3 runs 18 residues. V was shortened by 0 bases and J by 5 bases, with 22 bases between the two germline ends. CDR3 DNA: TGCGCCAGCAGCCAAGATCATTACAGACCCTCAAAGGGGGAGACCCAGTACTTC. This codes for CASSQDHYRPSKGETQYF.

In this sample, this clonotype turned up many times. The chain employs TRBV20-1 and TRBJ2-7, with TRBD2 matching over 7 bases. V trimming: 6 bases; J trimming: 0 bases; junction bases outside the gene matches: 8. Per germline, CDR1 DFQATT and CDR2 SNEGSKA (reference sequence). CDR3 length: 14 residues. This chain's CDR3 is CSAGGGTSSYEQYF. Here the CDR3 DNA reads TGCAGTGCCGGGGGAGGGACCAGCTCCTACGAGCAGTACTTC.

This clonotype was counted at least ten times. The chain links TRBV6-1 to TRBJ2-3; 8 bases are a match to TRBD1. This CDR3 region has 16 residues. Per germline, CDR1 MNHNS and CDR2 SASEGT. J gave up 0 bases and V 3 bases, and 5 bases lay outside the gene matches. The CDR3 bases are TGTGCCAGCAGTGACAGGGGGCGAGTCAGCACAGATACGCAGTATTTT. As protein: CASSDRGRVSTDTQYF.